What follows describes a single T cell receptor (beta chain). Individuals selected for sequencing had exhibited CD8+CD57+ cell expansion on flow cytometry. The entry originates in a study of CD8+CD57+ T cells in acquired aplastic anemia. The template for TCR beta VDJ and CDR3 sequence profiling was genomic DNA. TCRdb reprocessed the reads with MiXCR, giving one entry per CDR3 protein. The table includes approximately 300,000 distinct CDR3 sequences, under 60% detected once. This sequence originates from a human donor with aplastic anemia. Sequencing was done on a sample of sorted CD4+, CD8+, or CD8+CD57+ T cells (not recorded which) from PBMCs.

The CDR3 DNA reads TGTGCCAGTAGTATAGGGACAGGAAAGAGGAACACTGAAGCTTTCTTT. Amino acid sequence: CASSIGTGKRNTEAFF. The V and J genes are TRBV19 and TRBJ1-1, with 7 bases identical to TRBD1. CDR3 length equals 16 residues. Germline V gene data show CDR1 as LNHDA and CDR2 as SQIVND (reference sequence). V was clipped by 1 base and J by 1 base; unmatched bases: 6.